This T cell receptor (beta chain) originates from a study of T cell repertoires in cytomegalovirus infection. Study information: Alongside well-studied HLA-B-restricted CMV epitopes, recently identified HLA-C-restricted CMV epitopes were also used. Carrying CMV and the relevant HLA type showed in public TCR beta signatures.

TCRdb analysed the reads with MiXCR anew, one entry per CDR3 protein. Here the sample spans 550,000 to 700,000 distinct CDR3 sequences, just under 40% being singletons. Study-wide findings and caveats: CMV-specific HLA-C-restricted TCR beta clonotypes dominated the ex vivo response.

Trimming removed 4 bases at V and 7 bases at J, with 14 bases between. CDR3 length: 13 amino acids. Per the germline V gene, CDR1 is LNHDA and CDR2 is SQIVND (reference sequence). Worth noting for this clonotype: Its antigen is still unknown.

The rearrangement uses TRBV19 and TRBJ2-7; D gene uncertain. The material was cultured PBMCs, obtained from culture after CMV antigen stimulation. The receptor's source is a human donor in good health (CMV status not recorded). Some clones in this sample may be carry-over from other donors' samples. The CDR3: CASSTPPWREQYF. CDR3 DNA sequence: TGTGCCAGTAGTACCCCTCCCTGGCGGGAGCAGTACTTC.